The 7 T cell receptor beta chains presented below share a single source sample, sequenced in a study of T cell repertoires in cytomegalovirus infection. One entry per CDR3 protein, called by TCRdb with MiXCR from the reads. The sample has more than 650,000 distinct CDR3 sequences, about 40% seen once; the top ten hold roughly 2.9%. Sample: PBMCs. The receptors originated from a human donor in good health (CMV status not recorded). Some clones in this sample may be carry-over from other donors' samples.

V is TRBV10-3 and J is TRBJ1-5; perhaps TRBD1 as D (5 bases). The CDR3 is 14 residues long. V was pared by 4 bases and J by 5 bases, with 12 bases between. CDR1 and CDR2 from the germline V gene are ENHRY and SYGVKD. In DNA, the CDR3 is TGTGCCATCAGTGGTTGGGCAGGGCATCAGCCCCAGCATTTT. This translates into CAISGWAGHQPQHF.

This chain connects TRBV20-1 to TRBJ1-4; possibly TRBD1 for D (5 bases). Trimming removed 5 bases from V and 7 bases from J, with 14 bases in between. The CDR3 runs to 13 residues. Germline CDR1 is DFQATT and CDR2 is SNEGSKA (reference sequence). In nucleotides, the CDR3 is TGCAGTGCTTCCGGGACCTCTCTTGAAAAACTGTTTTTT. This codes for CSASGTSLEKLFF.

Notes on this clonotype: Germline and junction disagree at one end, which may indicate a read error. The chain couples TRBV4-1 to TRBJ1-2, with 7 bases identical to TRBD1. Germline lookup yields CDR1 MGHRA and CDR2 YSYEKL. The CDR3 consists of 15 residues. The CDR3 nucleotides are TGTGCCAGCAGCCAAGTTGACCAGGGGGAGGATGGCTACACCTTC. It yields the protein CASSQVDQGEDGYTF.

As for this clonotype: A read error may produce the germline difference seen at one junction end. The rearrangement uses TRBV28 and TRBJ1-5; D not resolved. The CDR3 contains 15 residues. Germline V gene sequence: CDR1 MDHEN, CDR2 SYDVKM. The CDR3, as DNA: TGTGACAGCAGTGGCTGGACGGATAGCAATCAGCCCCATCATTTT. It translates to CDSSGWTDSNQPHHF. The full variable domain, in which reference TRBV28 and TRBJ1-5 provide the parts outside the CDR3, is DVKVTQSSRYLVKRTGEKVFLECVQDMDHENMFWYRQDPGLGLRLIYFSYDVKMKEKGDIPEGYSVSREKKERFSLILESASTNQTSMYLCDSSGWTDSNQPHHFGDGTRLSIL.

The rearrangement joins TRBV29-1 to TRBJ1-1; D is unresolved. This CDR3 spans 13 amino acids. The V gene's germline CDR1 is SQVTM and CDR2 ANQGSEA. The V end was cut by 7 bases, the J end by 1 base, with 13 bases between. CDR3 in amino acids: CSAGQAGNTEAFF. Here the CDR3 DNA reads TGCAGCGCTGGTCAGGCAGGGAACACTGAAGCTTTCTTT.

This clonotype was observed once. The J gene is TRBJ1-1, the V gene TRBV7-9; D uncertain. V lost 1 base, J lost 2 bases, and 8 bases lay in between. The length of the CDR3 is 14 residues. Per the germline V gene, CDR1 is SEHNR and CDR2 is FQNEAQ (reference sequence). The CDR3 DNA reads TGTGCCAGCAGCTTAGGGGTCATTAACACTGAAGCTTTCTTT. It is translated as CASSLGVINTEAFF. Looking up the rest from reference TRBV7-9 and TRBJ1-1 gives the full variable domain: DTGVSQNPRHKITKRGQNVTFRCDPISEHNRLYWYRQTLGQGPEFLTYFQNEAQLEKSRLLSDRFSAERPKGSFSTLEIQRTEQGDSAMYLCASSLGVINTEAFFGQGTRLTVV.

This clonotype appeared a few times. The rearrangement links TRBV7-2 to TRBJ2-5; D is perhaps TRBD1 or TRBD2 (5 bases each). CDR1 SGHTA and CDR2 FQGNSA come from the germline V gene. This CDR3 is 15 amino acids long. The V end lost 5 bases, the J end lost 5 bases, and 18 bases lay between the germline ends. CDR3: CASSPVGTTGETQYF. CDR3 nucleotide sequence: TGTGCCAGCAGCCCGGTGGGGACCACGGGGGAGACCCAGTACTTC.